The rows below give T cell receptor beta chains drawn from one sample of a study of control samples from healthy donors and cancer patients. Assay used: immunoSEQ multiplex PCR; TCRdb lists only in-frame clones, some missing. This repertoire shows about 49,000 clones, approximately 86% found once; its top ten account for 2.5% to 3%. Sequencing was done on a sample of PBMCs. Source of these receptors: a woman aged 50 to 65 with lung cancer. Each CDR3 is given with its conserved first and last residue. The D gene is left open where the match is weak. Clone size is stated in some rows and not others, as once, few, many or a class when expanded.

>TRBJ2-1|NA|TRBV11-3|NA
CASSSRGSYNEQFF
TGTGCCAGCAGCTCCAGGGGATCCTACAATGAGCAGTTCTTC
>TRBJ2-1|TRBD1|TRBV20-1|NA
CSASQGASYNEQFF
TGCAGTGCTAGTCAGGGGGCCTCCTACAATGAGCAGTTCTTC
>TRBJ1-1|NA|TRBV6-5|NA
CASSYAQGSRTEAFF
TGTGCCAGCAGTTACGCACAGGGATCCCGAACTGAAGCTTTCTTT
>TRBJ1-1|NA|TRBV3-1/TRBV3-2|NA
CASTAGSRNTEAFF
TGTGCCAGCACTGCAGGGAGTAGGAACACTGAAGCTTTCTTT
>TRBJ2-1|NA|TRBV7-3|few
CASSLLGKGRWNEQFF
TGTGCCAGCAGCTTATTAGGGAAGGGGCGGTGGAATGAGCAGTTCTTC
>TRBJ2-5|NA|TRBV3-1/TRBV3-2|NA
CASSQDVGWETQYF
TGTGCCAGCAGCCAAGATGTAGGGTGGGAGACCCAGTACTTC
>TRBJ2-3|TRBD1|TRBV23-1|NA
CASSQSGTGGDTQYF
TGCGCCAGCAGTCAATCTGGTACAGGGGGCGATACGCAGTATTTT
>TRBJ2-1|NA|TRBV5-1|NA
CASSFRGPINNEQFF
TGCGCCAGCAGCTTCCGGGGGCCCATTAACAATGAGCAGTTCTTC
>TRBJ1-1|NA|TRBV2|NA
CASSAQAGGTEAFF
TGTGCCAGCAGTGCCCAGGCCGGGGGCACTGAAGCTTTCTTT
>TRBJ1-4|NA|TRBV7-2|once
CASSLGVVNEKLFF
TGTGCCAGCAGCTTAGGGGTCGTTAATGAAAAACTGTTTTTT
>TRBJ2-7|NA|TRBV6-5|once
CASSYSHPSYEQYF
TGTGCCAGCAGTTACTCGCACCCCTCCTACGAGCAGTACTTC
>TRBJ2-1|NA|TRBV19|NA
CASKRTGSYNEQFF
TGTGCCAGTAAAAGAACAGGGTCCTACAATGAGCAGTTCTTC
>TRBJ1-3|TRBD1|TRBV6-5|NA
CASSLQGHSGNTIYF
TGTGCCAGCAGTTTACAGGGGCACTCTGGAAACACCATATATTTT
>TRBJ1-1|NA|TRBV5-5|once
CASSLGAGTTFF
TGTGCCAGCAGCTTGGGGGCCGGGACAACTTTCTTT
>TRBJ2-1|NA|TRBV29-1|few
CSHPQGNSPYNEQFF
TGCAGCCATCCCCAGGGGAATTCTCCCTACAATGAGCAGTTCTTC
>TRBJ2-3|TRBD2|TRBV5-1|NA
CASSFTPTSGGVGGTDTQYF
TGCGCCAGCAGCTTTACCCCCACTAGCGGGGGGGTAGGTGGTACAGATACGCAGTATTTT
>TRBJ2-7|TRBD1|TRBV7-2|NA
CASSSDRGPYEQYF
TGTGCCAGCAGCTCAGACAGGGGACCCTACGAGCAGTACTTC
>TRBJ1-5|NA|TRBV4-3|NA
CASSQDLTGSNQPQHF
TGCGCCAGCAGCCAAGATCTAACAGGGAGCAATCAGCCCCAGCATTTT
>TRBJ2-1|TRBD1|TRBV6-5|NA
CASNSGTGETDEQFF
TGTGCCAGCAATAGCGGGACAGGGGAAACGGATGAGCAGTTCTTC
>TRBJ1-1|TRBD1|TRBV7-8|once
CASSLAGQYTEAFF
TGTGCCAGCAGCTTAGCGGGACAGTACACTGAAGCTTTCTTT
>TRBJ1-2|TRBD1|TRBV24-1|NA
CATSGLTGRDYGYTF
TGTGCCACCAGTGGCTTGACAGGGAGGGACTATGGCTACACCTTC
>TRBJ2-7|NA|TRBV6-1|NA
CASSEGLHYEQYF
TGTGCCAGCAGTGAAGGACTTCACTACGAGCAGTACTTC
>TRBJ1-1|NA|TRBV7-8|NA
CASSLALPGTMNTEAFF
TGTGCCAGCAGCTTAGCTCTCCCAGGGACTATGAACACTGAAGCTTTCTTT
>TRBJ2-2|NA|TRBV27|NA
CASSDLRGTNTGELFF
TGTGCCAGCTCCGATTTACGGGGTACGAACACCGGGGAGCTGTTTTTT
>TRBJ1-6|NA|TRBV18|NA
CASSPLSRSGDPYNSPLHF
TGTGCCAGCTCACCACTTTCTCGCTCCGGGGATCCCTATAATTCACCCCTCCACTTT
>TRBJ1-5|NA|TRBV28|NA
CASLRIGQPQHF
TGTGCCAGCTTGCGGATAGGTCAGCCCCAGCATTTT
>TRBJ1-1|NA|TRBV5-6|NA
CASSFGRGAQNTEAFF
TGTGCCAGCAGCTTCGGTAGGGGGGCTCAGAACACTGAAGCTTTCTTT
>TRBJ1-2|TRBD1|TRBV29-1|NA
CSVLPQGAFGYTF
TGCAGCGTCCTACCTCAGGGGGCGTTTGGCTACACCTTC
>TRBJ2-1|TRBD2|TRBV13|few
CASSLESAGGGAGEQFF
TGTGCCAGCAGCTTAGAAAGTGCGGGGGGCGGGGCGGGTGAGCAGTTCTTC
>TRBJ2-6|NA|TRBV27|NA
CASSSPAFSGANVLTF
TGTGCCAGCAGTTCTCCAGCTTTCTCTGGGGCCAACGTCCTGACTTTC
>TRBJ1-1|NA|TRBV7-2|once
CASSRTREAFF
TGTGCCAGCAGCCGGACACGTGAAGCTTTCTTT
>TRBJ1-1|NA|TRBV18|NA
CASSPLDSPPTNTEAFF
TGTGCCAGCTCACCCCTGGACAGCCCTCCGACTAACACTGAAGCTTTCTTT
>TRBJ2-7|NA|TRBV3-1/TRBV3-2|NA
CASSQGSVSYEQYF
TGTGCCAGCAGCCAAGGTTCGGTTTCCTACGAGCAGTACTTC
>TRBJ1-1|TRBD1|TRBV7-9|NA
CASSAQGALDTEAFF
TGTGCCAGCAGCGCACAGGGGGCGTTGGACACTGAAGCTTTCTTT
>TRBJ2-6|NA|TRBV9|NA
CASTDGSGANVLTF
TGTGCCAGCACAGACGGCTCTGGGGCCAACGTCCTGACTTTC
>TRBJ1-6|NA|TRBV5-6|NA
CASSAWTERFSPLHF
TGTGCCAGCAGTGCCTGGACAGAACGATTTTCACCCCTCCACTTT
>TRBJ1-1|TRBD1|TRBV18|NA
CASSVGTANTEAFF
TGTGCCAGCTCAGTCGGGACAGCAAACACTGAAGCTTTCTTT
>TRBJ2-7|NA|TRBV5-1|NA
CASSLAGGRSSYEQYF
TGCGCCAGCAGCTTGGCCGGAGGCAGGAGCTCCTACGAGCAGTACTTC
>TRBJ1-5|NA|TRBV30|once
CAWSVGAGTQPQHF
TGTGCCTGGAGTGTAGGAGCAGGGACTCAGCCCCAGCATTTT
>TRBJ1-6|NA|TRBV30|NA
CAWGVLPWQAYSYNSPLHF
TGTGCCTGGGGAGTGCTGCCGTGGCAGGCGTACTCCTATAATTCACCCCTCCACTTT
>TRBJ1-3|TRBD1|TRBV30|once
CACPGQGMRGNTIYF
TGTGCCTGCCCGGGACAGGGTATGAGGGGAAACACCATATATTTT
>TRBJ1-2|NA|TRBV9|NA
CASSVGGLNYGYTF
TGTGCCAGCAGCGTGGGGGGGCTCAACTATGGCTACACCTTC
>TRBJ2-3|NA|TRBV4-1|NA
CASSQGSSADTQYF
TGCGCCAGCAGCCAAGGATCCAGCGCAGATACGCAGTATTTT
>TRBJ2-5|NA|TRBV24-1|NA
CATSVGETQYF
TGTGCCACCAGTGTAGGGGAGACCCAGTACTTC
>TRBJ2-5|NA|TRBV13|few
CASSLRMGQYQETQYF
TGTGCCAGCAGCTTGAGGATGGGGCAGTACCAAGAGACCCAGTACTTC
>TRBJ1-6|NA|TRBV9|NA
CASSAAGVNSPLHF
TGTGCCAGCAGCGCAGCTGGGGTAAATTCACCCCTCCACTTT
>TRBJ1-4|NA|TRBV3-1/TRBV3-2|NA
CASSQVRGEKLFF
TGTGCCAGCAGCCAAGTAAGGGGGGAAAAACTGTTTTTT
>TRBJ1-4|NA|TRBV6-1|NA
CASSAAGTATNEKLFF
TGTGCCAGCAGTGCTGCTGGGACGGCAACTAATGAAAAACTGTTTTTT
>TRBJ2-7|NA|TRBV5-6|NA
CASSLKEGPVWEQYF
TGTGCCAGCAGCTTAAAGGAGGGACCTGTGTGGGAGCAGTACTTC